Reported below is one TCR beta chain. Its antigen is still unknown. This sample is drawn from a study of Ad26.COV2.S vaccination and SARS-CoV-2 variants. Findings and caveats of the study: In vaccinated individuals, spike-specific CD8+ and CD4+ T cell responses reportedly displayed substantial breadth. Vaccinees and placebo recipients showed similar non-spike TCR breadth. Measurements of TCR breadth and depth may have given underestimates of the total T cell responses.

Profiled with immunoSEQ multiplex PCR; TCRdb holds only in-frame clones, not every one. The data show about 350,000 clones, just over 90% seen once. The germline V and J ends were trimmed by 2 bases and 0 bases, with 9 bases remaining between them. Germline CDR1 and CDR2: SGHDT and YYEEEE. The CDR3 is made up of 14 amino acids. V is TRBV5-6 and J is TRBJ2-7; D gene ambiguous. Specimen: peripheral blood, collected after recovery from COVID-19. The clonotype was recovered from a human donor who had recovered from COVID-19. The chain's CDR3 is CASSFVGISYEQYF. CDR3 nucleotides: TGTGCCAGCAGCTTTGTAGGGATCTCCTACGAGCAGTACTTC.